This T cell receptor (beta chain) originates from a study of blood T cell repertoires in COVID-19. Study at large: Specimens from acute and convalescent COVID-19 originated in the United States, Italy and Spain. In each case, the material was cDNA or gDNA derived from T cells, B-cell-depleted T cells, or PBMCs.

There are a few counts of this clone. The protocol was immunoSEQ multiplex PCR, while the TCRdb copy is restricted to in-frame clones and leaves out a portion. The data contain approximately 49,000 clones, roughly 84% of them singletons. V shed 2 bases and J shed 6 bases, with 16 bases lying between them. CDR1 is MNHEY, CDR2 SVGEGT, per germline. The CDR3 runs 15 residues. Sequenced: peripheral blood. This receptor was obtained from a man aged 50-59 years with acute or convalescent COVID-19. The chain links TRBV6-2 or TRBV6-3 to TRBJ1-2, with D uncertain. The CDR3 nucleotides read TGTGCCAGCAGTTACCCGCCTCTTCTCGCGGATGGCTACACCTTC. Its protein is CASSYPPLLADGYTF.